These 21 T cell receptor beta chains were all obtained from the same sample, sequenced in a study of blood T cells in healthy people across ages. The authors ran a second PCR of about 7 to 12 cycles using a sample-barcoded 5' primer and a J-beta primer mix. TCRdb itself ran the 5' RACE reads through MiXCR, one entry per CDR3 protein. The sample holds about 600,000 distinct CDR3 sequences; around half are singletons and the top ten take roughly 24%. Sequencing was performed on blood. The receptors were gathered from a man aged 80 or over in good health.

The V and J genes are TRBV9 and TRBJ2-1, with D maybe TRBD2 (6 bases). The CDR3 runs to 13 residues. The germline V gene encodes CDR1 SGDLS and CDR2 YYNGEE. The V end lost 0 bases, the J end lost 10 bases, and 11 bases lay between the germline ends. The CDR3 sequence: CASSVEGGWEQFF. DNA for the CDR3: TGTGCCAGCAGCGTAGAAGGAGGGTGGGAGCAGTTCTTC.

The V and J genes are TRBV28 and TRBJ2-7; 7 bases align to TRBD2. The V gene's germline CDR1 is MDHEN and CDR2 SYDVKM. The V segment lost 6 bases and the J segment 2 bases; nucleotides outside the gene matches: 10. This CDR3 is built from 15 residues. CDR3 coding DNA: TGTGCCAGCAGCTCCTATGGGCTAGCGGCCTACGAGCAGTACTTC. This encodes CASSSYGLAAYEQYF.

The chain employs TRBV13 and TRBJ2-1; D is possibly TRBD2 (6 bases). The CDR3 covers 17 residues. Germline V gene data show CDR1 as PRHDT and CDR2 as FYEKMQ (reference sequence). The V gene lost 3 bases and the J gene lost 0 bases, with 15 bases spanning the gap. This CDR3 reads CASSFLMAGNSYNEQFF. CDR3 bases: TGTGCCAGCAGCTTTCTTATGGCGGGGAACTCCTACAATGAGCAGTTCTTC.

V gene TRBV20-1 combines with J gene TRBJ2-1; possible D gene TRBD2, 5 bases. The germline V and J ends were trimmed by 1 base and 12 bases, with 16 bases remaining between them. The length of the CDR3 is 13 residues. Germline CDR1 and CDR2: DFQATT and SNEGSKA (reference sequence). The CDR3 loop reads CSARGGVQDAQFF. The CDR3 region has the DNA TGCAGTGCTAGAGGGGGAGTCCAGGATGCGCAGTTCTTC.

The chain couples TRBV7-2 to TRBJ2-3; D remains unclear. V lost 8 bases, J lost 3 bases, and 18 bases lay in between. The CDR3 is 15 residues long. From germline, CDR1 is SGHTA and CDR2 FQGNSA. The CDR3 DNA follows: TGTGCCAGCGGCCCCCACATCGGAAAAACAGATACGCAGTATTTT. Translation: CASGPHIGKTDTQYF.

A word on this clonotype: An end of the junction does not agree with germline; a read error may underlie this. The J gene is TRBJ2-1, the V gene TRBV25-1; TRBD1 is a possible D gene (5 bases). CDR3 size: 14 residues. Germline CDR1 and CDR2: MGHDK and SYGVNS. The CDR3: CACSELGHTNEQFF. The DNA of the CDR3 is TGTGCCTGCAGTGAATTGGGGCATACAAATGAGCAGTTCTTC.

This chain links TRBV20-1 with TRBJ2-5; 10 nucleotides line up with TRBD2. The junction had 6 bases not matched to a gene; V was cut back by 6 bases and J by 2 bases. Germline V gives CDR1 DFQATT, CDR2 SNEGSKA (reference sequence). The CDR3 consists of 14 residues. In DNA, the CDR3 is TGCAGTGCCCCGGGACTAGCGCGACAAGAGACCCAGTACTTC. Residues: CSAPGLARQETQYF.

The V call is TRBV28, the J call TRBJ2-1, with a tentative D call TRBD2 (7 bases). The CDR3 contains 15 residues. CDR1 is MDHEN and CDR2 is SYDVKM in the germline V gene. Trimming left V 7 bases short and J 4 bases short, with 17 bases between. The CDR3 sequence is CASTEGGQGYNEQFF. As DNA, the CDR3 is TGTGCCAGCACCGAGGGGGGGCAGGGTTACAATGAGCAGTTCTTC.

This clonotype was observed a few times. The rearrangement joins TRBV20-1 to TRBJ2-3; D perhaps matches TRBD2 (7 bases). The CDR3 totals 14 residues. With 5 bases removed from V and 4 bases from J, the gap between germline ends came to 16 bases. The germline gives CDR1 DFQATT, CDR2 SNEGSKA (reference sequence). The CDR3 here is CSASGGAAADTQYF. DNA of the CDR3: TGCAGTGCTTCTGGGGGGGCGGCAGCAGATACGCAGTATTTT.

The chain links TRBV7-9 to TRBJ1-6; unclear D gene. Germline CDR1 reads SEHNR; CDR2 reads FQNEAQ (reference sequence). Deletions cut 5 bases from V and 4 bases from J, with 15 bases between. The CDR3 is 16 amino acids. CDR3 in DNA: TGTGCCAGCAGCCGTCGAAATCAGGATTATAATTCACCCCTCCACTTT. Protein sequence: CASSRRNQDYNSPLHF.

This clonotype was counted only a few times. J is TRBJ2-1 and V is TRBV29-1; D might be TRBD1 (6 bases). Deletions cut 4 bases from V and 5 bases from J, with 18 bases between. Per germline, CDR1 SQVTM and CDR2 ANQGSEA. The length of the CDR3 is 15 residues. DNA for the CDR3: TGCAGCGTTGTATCCCCAGGGGTAGTAAACAATGAGCAGTTCTTC. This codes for CSVVSPGVVNNEQFF.

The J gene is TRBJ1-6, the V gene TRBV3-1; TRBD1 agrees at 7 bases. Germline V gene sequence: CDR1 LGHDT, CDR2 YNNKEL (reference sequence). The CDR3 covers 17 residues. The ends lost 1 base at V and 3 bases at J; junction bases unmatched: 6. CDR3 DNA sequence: TGTGCCAGCAGCCAAGCCGACAGGGCCTACTATAATTCACCCCTCCACTTT. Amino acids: CASSQADRAYYNSPLHF.

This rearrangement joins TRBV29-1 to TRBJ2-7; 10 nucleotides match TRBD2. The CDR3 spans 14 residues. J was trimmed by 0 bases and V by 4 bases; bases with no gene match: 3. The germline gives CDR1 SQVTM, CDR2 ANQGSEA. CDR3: CSVGASGSSYEQYF. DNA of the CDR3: TGCAGCGTTGGGGCTAGCGGGAGCTCCTACGAGCAGTACTTC.

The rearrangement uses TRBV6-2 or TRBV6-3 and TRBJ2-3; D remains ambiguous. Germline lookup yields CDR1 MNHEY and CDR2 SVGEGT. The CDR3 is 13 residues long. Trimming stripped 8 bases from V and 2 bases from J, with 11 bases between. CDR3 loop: CASGNLNTDTQYF. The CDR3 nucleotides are TGTGCCAGCGGCAACTTGAACACAGATACGCAGTATTTT.

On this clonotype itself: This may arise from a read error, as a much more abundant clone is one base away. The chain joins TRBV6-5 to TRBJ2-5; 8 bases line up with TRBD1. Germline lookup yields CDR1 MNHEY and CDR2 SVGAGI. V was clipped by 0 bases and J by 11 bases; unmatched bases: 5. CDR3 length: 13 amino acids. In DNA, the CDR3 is TGTGCCAGCAGTTACTCGGTCAACAGGGGGCAGTACTTC. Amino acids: CASSYSVNRGQYF.

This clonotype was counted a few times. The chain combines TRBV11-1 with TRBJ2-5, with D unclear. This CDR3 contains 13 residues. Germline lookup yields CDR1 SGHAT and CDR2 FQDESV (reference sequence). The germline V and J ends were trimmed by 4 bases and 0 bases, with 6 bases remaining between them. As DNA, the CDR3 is TGTGCCAGCAGCTCGACTTACCAAGAGACCCAGTACTTC. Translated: CASSSTYQETQYF.

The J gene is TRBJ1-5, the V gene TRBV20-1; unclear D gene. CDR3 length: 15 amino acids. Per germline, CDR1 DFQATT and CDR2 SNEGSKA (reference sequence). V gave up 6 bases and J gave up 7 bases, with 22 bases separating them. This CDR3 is CSATPEVIRGQPQHF. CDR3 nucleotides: TGCAGTGCAACGCCCGAGGTTATTAGAGGGCAGCCCCAGCATTTT.

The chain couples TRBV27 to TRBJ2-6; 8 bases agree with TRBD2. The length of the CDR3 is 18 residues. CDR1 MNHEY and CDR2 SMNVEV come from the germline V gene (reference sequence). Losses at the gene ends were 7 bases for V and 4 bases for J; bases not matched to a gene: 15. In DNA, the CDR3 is TGTGCCAGCACCCACGTGGAAGCGGGAGAGGCCGGGGCCAACGTCCTGACTTTC. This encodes CASTHVEAGEAGANVLTF.

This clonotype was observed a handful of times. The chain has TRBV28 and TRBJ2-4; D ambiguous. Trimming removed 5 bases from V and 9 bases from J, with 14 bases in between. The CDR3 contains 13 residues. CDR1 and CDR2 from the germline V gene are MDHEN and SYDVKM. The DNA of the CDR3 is TGTGCCAGCAGTCCCATTCTAATGGGCATTCAGTACTTC. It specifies CASSPILMGIQYF.

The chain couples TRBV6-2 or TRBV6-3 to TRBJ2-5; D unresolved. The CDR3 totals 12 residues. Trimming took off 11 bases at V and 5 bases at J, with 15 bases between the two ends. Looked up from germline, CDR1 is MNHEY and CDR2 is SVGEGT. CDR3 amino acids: CAAAGWRETQYF. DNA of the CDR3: TGTGCCGCCGCAGGTTGGCGGGAGACCCAGTACTTC.

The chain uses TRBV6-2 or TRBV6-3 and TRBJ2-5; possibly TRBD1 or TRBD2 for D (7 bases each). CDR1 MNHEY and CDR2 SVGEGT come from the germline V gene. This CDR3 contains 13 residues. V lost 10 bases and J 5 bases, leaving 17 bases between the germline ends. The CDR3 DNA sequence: TGTGCCAACTCCAGGGGGGGTCGGGAGACCCAGTACTTC. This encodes CANSRGGRETQYF.